These T cell receptor beta chains were read from a single sample in a study of T cells in Graves' hyperthyroidism and ophthalmopathy. MiXCR, applied by TCRdb to the multiplex PCR reads, yields one record per CDR3 protein. The data contain roughly 720,000 distinct CDR3 sequences, roughly 17% of them singletons. The sequenced sample was blood. Receptors originate from a man aged 50 or older with Graves' hyperthyroidism. Both conserved end residues are part of each CDR3. D genes are given only for firm matches. Clone size is stated in some rows and not others, as once, few, many or a class when expanded.

>TRBJ2-7|13|TRBV27|many|.
CASSPPGLLGQYF
TGTGCCAGCAGTCCCCCTGGACTCCTGGGGCAGTACTTC
>TRBJ2-1|15|TRBV2|many|TRBD2
CASSGTSGSDHEQFF
TGTGCCAGCAGTGGGACTAGCGGGAGTGACCATGAGCAGTTCTTC
>TRBJ2-3|15|TRBV5-6|once|TRBD1
CASSSDRGMTDTQYF
TGTGCCAGCAGCTCGGACAGGGGAATGACAGATACGCAGTATTTT
>TRBJ1-6|16|TRBV28|many|.
CASSSPRGAHYSPLHF
TGTGCCAGCAGTTCACCTCGGGGGGCCCATTATTCACCCCTCCACTTT
>TRBJ2-2|15|TRBV6-1|many|TRBD1
CASRGTGGLTGELFF
TGTGCCAGCAGAGGTACAGGGGGCTTGACCGGGGAGCTGTTTTTT
>TRBJ2-7|16|TRBV2|many|.
CASSELSGETKGEQYF
TGTGCCAGCAGTGAATTGAGCGGAGAAACTAAGGGAGAGCAGTACTTC
>TRBJ1-3|15|TRBV28|.|.
CASTPTGYSGNTIYF
TGTGCCAGCACCCCGACAGGTTACTCTGGAAACACCATATATTTT
>TRBJ2-5|13|TRBV27|many|.
CASSLSRGEIQYF
TGTGCCAGCAGTTTGTCCAGAGGGGAGATCCAGTACTTC
>TRBJ2-1|12|TRBV25-1|many|.
CATIESYNEQFF
TGTGCCACAATCGAAAGTTACAATGAGCAGTTCTTC
>TRBJ2-7|18|TRBV7-2|.|.
CASSLDPPFGARSYEQYF
TGTGCCAGCAGCTTAGATCCCCCCTTCGGAGCGAGATCCTACGAGCAGTACTTC
>TRBJ2-7|15|TRBV6-1|many|TRBD2
CASSEASGSSYEQYF
TGTGCCAGCAGTGAAGCAAGCGGGAGCTCCTACGAGCAGTACTTC
>TRBJ2-1|15|TRBV7-9|.|TRBD2
CASSSPSGRISEQFF
TGTGCCAGCAGCTCCCCTAGCGGGAGAATCAGTGAGCAGTTCTTC
>TRBJ2-3|11|TRBV2|many|.
CASRATDTQYF
TGTGCCAGCAGGGCCACAGATACGCAGTATTTT
>TRBJ2-5|14|TRBV12-3/TRBV12-4|many|.
CASSLSSRPGTQYF
TGTGCCAGCAGTTTATCGTCACGACCCGGGACCCAGTACTTC
>TRBJ2-2|13|TRBV13|.|.
CASSLKITGELFF
TGTGCCAGCAGCTTGAAGATAACCGGGGAGCTGTTTTTT
>TRBJ2-2|11|TRBV3-1|many|.
CASSQVGELFF
TGTGCCAGCAGCCAAGTTGGGGAGCTGTTTTTT
>TRBJ2-1|13|TRBV12-3/TRBV12-4|many|.
CASSPTRRDEQFF
TGTGCCAGCAGCCCGACTAGGCGCGATGAGCAGTTCTTC
>TRBJ2-7|15|TRBV2|many|.
CASREKGQASYEQYF
TGTGCCAGCAGGGAAAAGGGGCAGGCCTCCTACGAGCAGTACTTC
>TRBJ1-2|14|TRBV18|few|.
CASSPDRGVAGYTF
TGTGCCAGCTCACCCGATCGGGGGGTTGCTGGCTACACCTTC
>TRBJ2-7|15|TRBV3-1|many|TRBD1
CASSQANRGLSEQYF
TGTGCCAGCAGCCAAGCAAACAGGGGGCTTAGCGAGCAGTACTTC
>TRBJ2-1|16|TRBV20-1|many|TRBD2
CSARDQTSGRMHEQFF
TGCAGTGCTAGAGACCAAACTAGCGGGAGGATGCATGAGCAGTTCTTC
>TRBJ2-5|14|TRBV12-3/TRBV12-4|.|TRBD1
CASSSGTGLETQYF
TGTGCCAGCAGTTCCGGGACAGGGTTAGAGACCCAGTACTTC
>TRBJ2-3|17|TRBV16|few|TRBD2
CASSQQGPAGGTDTQYF
TGTGCCAGCAGCCAGCAGGGGCCAGCGGGAGGCACAGATACGCAGTATTTT
>TRBJ2-1|15|TRBV7-3|few|.
CASSPTDDSFNEQFF
TGTGCCAGCAGCCCTACTGATGACTCCTTCAATGAGCAGTTCTTC
>TRBJ1-2|16|TRBV7-6|.|.
CASSLISGRINYGYTF
TGTGCCAGCAGCTTAATCTCAGGGAGGATTAACTATGGCTACACCTTC
>TRBJ1-2|13|TRBV13|.|.
CASSHGTDDGYTF
TGTGCCAGCAGCCACGGGACGGATGATGGCTACACCTTC
>TRBJ1-5|13|TRBV19|many|.
CASSMKGGQPQHF
TGTGCCAGTAGTATGAAGGGGGGTCAGCCCCAGCATTTT
>TRBJ1-5|15|TRBV30|few|TRBD1
CAWSEDRRLNQPQHF
TGTGCCTGGAGCGAGGACAGGCGGCTTAATCAGCCCCAGCATTTT
>TRBJ2-3|17|TRBV27|many|.
CASSSAEDGSSTDTQYF
TGTGCCAGCAGTTCCGCCGAGGACGGCTCTAGCACAGATACGCAGTATTTT
>TRBJ1-2|14|TRBV29-1|many|.
CSVSGTEVFYGYTF
TGCAGCGTTTCCGGGACCGAAGTTTTCTATGGCTACACCTTC
>TRBJ1-1|14|TRBV5-1|many|.
CASTSTPPNTEAFF
TGCGCCAGCACCTCCACTCCGCCGAACACTGAAGCTTTCTTT
>TRBJ2-3|16|TRBV7-8|many|.
CASSFTGDIGTDTQYF
TGTGCCAGCAGCTTTACCGGAGATATTGGCACAGATACGCAGTATTTT
>TRBJ2-3|12|TRBV13|.|TRBD1
CASSAPGQGQYF
TGTGCCAGCAGCGCTCCGGGACAGGGCCAGTATTTT
>TRBJ2-1|16|TRBV7-9|.|TRBD2
CASSPGLAGMNNEQFF
TGTGCCAGCAGCCCGGGACTAGCGGGAATGAACAATGAGCAGTTCTTC
>TRBJ2-7|14|TRBV20-1|many|.
CSAYRQQGTGEQYF
TGCAGTGCTTATCGCCAACAGGGCACGGGCGAGCAGTACTTC
>TRBJ2-5|14|TRBV20-1|many|.
CSARRLGPKETQYF
TGCAGTGCCCGCCGACTGGGCCCTAAAGAGACCCAGTACTTC
>TRBJ1-1|15|TRBV4-3|.|.
CASSQEQGANTEAFF
TGCGCCAGCAGCCAAGAACAGGGAGCCAACACTGAAGCTTTCTTT
>TRBJ2-7|15|TRBV5-1|few|TRBD2
CASSSGTSRPYEQYF
TGCGCCAGCAGCTCCGGGACTAGCCGCCCCTACGAGCAGTACTTC
>TRBJ2-1|17|TRBV7-9|few|TRBD2
CASSPFAGLADYNEQFF
TGTGCCAGCAGCCCATTCGCGGGACTAGCGGACTACAATGAGCAGTTCTTC
>TRBJ2-1|15|TRBV4-2|.|.
CASSQVGRDANEQFF
TGTGCCAGCAGCCAAGTGGGTCGGGACGCCAATGAGCAGTTCTTC
>TRBJ2-3|14|TRBV11-2|.|.
CASSQDPSTDTQYF
TGCGCCAGCAGCCAAGATCCCAGCACAGATACGCAGTATTTT
>TRBJ1-5|14|TRBV2|.|.
CASSGYRVHQPQHF
TGTGCCAGCAGTGGATACAGGGTGCATCAGCCCCAGCATTTT
>TRBJ1-4|16|TRBV6-5|few|TRBD1
CASSYSPGTGGRKLFF
TGTGCCAGCAGTTACTCACCCGGGACAGGGGGACGAAAACTGTTTTTT
>TRBJ2-3|15|TRBV6-5|.|.
CASSYSHGGTDTQYF
TGTGCCAGCAGTTACTCCCACGGGGGCACAGATACGCAGTATTTT
>TRBJ2-7|14|TRBV6-6|many|.
CASSYSGVSYEQYF
TGTGCCAGCAGTTACTCTGGGGTCTCCTACGAGCAGTACTTC
>TRBJ2-3|15|TRBV20-1|few|TRBD2
CSARRRGASTDTQYF
TGCAGTGCTAGGAGGCGGGGGGCTAGCACAGATACGCAGTATTTT
>TRBJ2-3|14|TRBV5-1|few|.
CASKIRQGADTQYF
TGCGCCAGCAAAATACGCCAGGGCGCAGATACGCAGTATTTT
>TRBJ2-7|13|TRBV6-2/TRBV6-3|.|TRBD1
CASSRQGIHEQYF
TGTGCCAGCAGTAGACAGGGCATCCACGAGCAGTACTTC
>TRBJ1-4|14|TRBV28|many|.
CASSSGQENEKLFF
TGTGCCAGCAGTTCCGGACAAGAAAATGAAAAACTGTTTTTT
>TRBJ2-1|14|TRBV9|.|TRBD2
CASGGERAYNEQFF
TGTGCCAGCGGGGGGGAGCGAGCTTACAATGAGCAGTTCTTC